The entry below gives a single TCR beta chain sequence along with its context. The antigen is not known. The junction had 8 bases not matched to a gene; V was cut back by 6 bases and J by 5 bases. The CDR3 sequence is 14 residues long. Germline CDR1 and CDR2: SGHRS and YFSETQ. This entry comes from a study of T-cell memory formation after mild COVID-19. Study-wide results and limits: Contracting CD8+ clones were enriched in EMRA, CD4+ mainly in CM and EM. Several responding clones turned up in pre-infection memory, indicating that cross-reactive memory may have taken part.

Each CDR3 protein is one row after TCRdb ran MiXCR on the 5' RACE reads. The table has 200,000 to 300,000 distinct CDR3 sequences, 8% to 9.5% seen once; the top ten hold 22%. The source is a man aged 18 to 30 who had mild COVID-19 (a few samples of this study predate the infection). Cell type and time point are not known. The rearrangement links TRBV5-1 to TRBJ1-1; TRBD1 matches at 9 bases. The sequenced sample was PBMCs or a T cell subset sorted from them (not recorded which). CDR3 sequence reads: CASKTGTGLTEAFF. In DNA form, the CDR3 reads TGCGCCAGCAAAACCGGGACAGGGTTGACTGAAGCTTTCTTT.